This TCR beta chain appears in the sequencing data of a study of cytomegalovirus exposure and HLA in healthy donors. Overall study findings and caveats: Usually a TCR sequence was rare, but some public TCRs were found in many donors. A few CMV-associated chains were confirmed in vitro to be specific for CMV antigens. An analysis done earlier found most TCR beta V segments productive about 87% or about 30% of the time. The Asian-associated ancestry cluster reportedly had fewer N-insertions than the roughly 720-donor mean in a later analysis.

In regard to this clone: The antigen is undetermined.

CDR1 is SGHTA, CDR2 FQGNSA, per germline. The CDR3 covers 13 residues. Trimming shortened V by 5 bases and J by 2 bases, and 10 bases separated the two germline ends. PCR used 60 Vbeta primers and 13 Jbeta primers. Profiling relied on immunoSEQ multiplex PCR, and the TCRdb table lists in-frame clones only, not all of them. The sample holds about 80,000 clones; approximately 60% are singletons and the top ten take 4.4%. The receptor comes from a male donor in good health and CMV-seropositive. The chain combines TRBV7-2 with TRBJ2-7; D is possibly TRBD2 (5 bases). Material: PBMCs. The CDR3 DNA follows: TGTGCCAGCAGCGTAGGAGGCCCCTACGAGCAGTACTTC. Amino acid sequence: CASSVGGPYEQYF.